The rows below give T cell receptor beta chains drawn from one sample of a study of shared clonotypes between healthy human individuals. TCRdb's table, derived via immunoSEQ multiplex PCR, lists solely in-frame clones and lacks some. This table has some 2,100,000 clones, about 92% appearing once. The sequencing sample was made of naive CD8+ T cells from PBMCs. Every receptor here comes from a man aged 18 to 29 in good health. Some clones in this sample may be carry-over from other donors' samples. The CDR3 runs from the conserved cysteine through the conserved F or W. D genes are given only for firm matches. Size values are once, few and many counts, or a class for expanded clones, and some rows have none.

>NA|TRBD1|TRBV6-5|TRBJ2-7|14
CASRLGQGPYEQYF
TGTGCCAGCAGGTTGGGACAGGGGCCCTACGAGCAGTACTTC
>NA|NA|TRBV27|TRBJ2-7|12
CASRKVAGEQYF
TGTGCCAGCCGGAAGGTTGCGGGCGAGCAGTACTTC
>NA|NA|TRBV27|TRBJ2-2|15
CASSLIVGPAGELFF
TGTGCCAGCAGTCTCATAGTCGGTCCCGCCGGGGAGCTGTTTTTT
>NA|TRBD1|TRBV11-2|TRBJ2-5|19
CASSSNLALNTGGKETQYF
TGTGCCAGCAGCTCAAACTTAGCCCTTAATACAGGGGGCAAAGAGACCCAGTACTTC
>NA|TRBD1|TRBV29-1|TRBJ1-1|16
CSVEGFRGSVSTEAFF
TGCAGCGTTGAAGGCTTCAGGGGGTCCGTGAGCACTGAAGCTTTCTTT
>NA|NA|TRBV7-9|TRBJ2-5|14
CASSSRHRPETQYF
TGTGCCAGCAGCTCCAGACATAGACCAGAGACCCAGTACTTC
>NA|NA|TRBV7-8|TRBJ1-6|15
CASSFYRDPGGSLHF
TGTGCCAGCAGCTTCTACCGGGACCCCGGGGGTTCCCTCCACTTT
>NA|NA|TRBV9|TRBJ1-2|17
CASSVAGTPLPNYGYTF
TGTGCCAGCAGCGTAGCGGGGACACCGCTACCTAACTATGGCTACACCTTC
>NA|NA|TRBV6-1|TRBJ2-1|14
CASSELRLVDEQFF
TGTGCCAGCAGTGAGTTGAGACTAGTCGATGAGCAGTTCTTC
>NA|NA|TRBV28|TRBJ1-5|15
CASSTLQGLGQPQHF
TGTGCCAGCAGTACCCTCCAGGGGCTAGGACAGCCCCAGCATTTT
>NA|TRBD1|TRBV13|TRBJ1-2|16
CASSTRTGASSYGYTF
TGTGCCAGCAGCACCCGGACAGGGGCTTCCTCCTATGGCTACACCTTC
>NA|NA|TRBV5-1|TRBJ2-7|13
CASSFAGVDEQYF
TGCGCCAGCAGCTTTGCGGGTGTGGACGAGCAGTACTTC
>NA|TRBD2|TRBV10-3|TRBJ2-1|16
CAISEPGLAGHNEQFF
TGTGCCATCAGTGAGCCGGGACTAGCGGGCCACAATGAGCAGTTCTTC
>NA|TRBD2|TRBV7-6|TRBJ2-1|19
CASSLGMVRAGSSYNEQFF
TGTGCCAGCAGCTTAGGAATGGTAAGAGCGGGGAGCTCCTACAATGAGCAGTTCTTC
>NA|NA|TRBV19|TRBJ2-7|15
CASSIGSAGRYEQYF
TGTGCCAGTAGTATCGGTTCGGCGGGCCGCTACGAGCAGTACTTC
>NA|TRBD2|TRBV4-1|TRBJ2-1|14
CASSQIAGNNEQFF
TGCGCCAGCAGCCAAATAGCGGGGAACAATGAGCAGTTCTTC
>NA|NA|TRBV7-2|TRBJ2-7|15
CASSFDGSPRYEQYF
TGTGCCAGCAGCTTCGACGGGAGTCCCAGGTACGAGCAGTACTTC
>NA|TRBD1|TRBV7-8|TRBJ2-3|15
CATKTGTESADTQYF
TGTGCCACTAAGACCGGGACAGAGAGCGCAGATACGCAGTATTTT
>NA|TRBD1|TRBV6-6|TRBJ1-5|15
CASSYSKTGDQPQHF
TGTGCCAGCAGTTACTCGAAGACAGGGGACCAGCCCCAGCATTTT
>NA|TRBD2|TRBV4-2|TRBJ2-5|15
CASSHQTSDQETQYF
TGTGCCAGCAGCCACCAAACTAGCGACCAAGAGACCCAGTACTTC
>NA|NA|TRBV25-1|TRBJ2-6|13
CASSELSANVLTF
TGTGCCAGCAGTGAATTATCGGCCAACGTCCTGACTTTC
>NA|NA|TRBV5-6|TRBJ2-1|13
CASSPPQGGEQFF
TGTGCCAGCAGCCCGCCACAGGGTGGTGAGCAGTTCTTC
>NA|NA|TRBV6-5|TRBJ1-2|12
CASSYPGDGYTF
TGTGCCAGCAGTTACCCCGGGGATGGCTACACCTTC
>NA|TRBD1|TRBV15|TRBJ2-5|14
CATSRGTGSETQYF
TGTGCCACCAGCAGAGGGACAGGGTCAGAGACCCAGTACTTC
>NA|TRBD1|TRBV29-1|TRBJ1-2|12
CSALGTGEGYTF
TGCAGCGCCCTCGGGACAGGCGAAGGCTACACCTTC
>NA|NA|TRBV6-6|TRBJ2-2|12
CASSYRGGELFF
TGTGCCAGCAGTTATCGGGGTGGGGAGCTGTTTTTT
>NA|TRBD1|TRBV27|TRBJ2-7|13
CASTRRQGYEQYF
TGTGCCAGCACCCGGCGACAGGGCTACGAGCAGTACTTC
>NA|NA|TRBV25-1|TRBJ2-5|15
CASSGASWGQETQYF
TGTGCCAGCAGTGGGGCGTCCTGGGGGCAAGAGACCCAGTACTTC
>NA|TRBD1|TRBV29-1|TRBJ2-1|10
CSTRQGEQFF
TGCAGCACAAGACAGGGGGAGCAGTTCTTC
>NA|TRBD2|TRBV7-9|TRBJ2-5|18
CASSFIRATSGRGETQYF
TGTGCCAGCAGCTTCATACGAGCTACTAGCGGGAGGGGAGAGACCCAGTACTTC
>NA|NA|TRBV21-1|TRBJ1-1|13
CASRGQGEDEAFF
TGTGCCAGCAGAGGACAGGGCGAGGATGAAGCTTTCTTT
>NA|NA|TRBV6-1|TRBJ2-1|12
CASSDTSDEQFF
TGTGCCAGCAGTGATACGTCCGATGAGCAGTTCTTC
>NA|TRBD2|TRBV28|TRBJ2-3|17
CASSLFPSGRGTDTQYF
TGTGCCAGCAGTTTATTTCCGAGCGGGAGAGGCACAGATACGCAGTATTTT
>NA|TRBD1|TRBV7-8|TRBJ1-2|15
CASSERTGSPNGYTF
TGTGCCAGCAGCGAGAGGACAGGGAGTCCCAATGGCTACACCTTC
>NA|NA|TRBV29-1|TRBJ2-1|12
CSVEDVSGEQFF
TGCAGCGTTGAAGACGTAAGTGGGGAGCAGTTCTTC
>NA|NA|TRBV23-1|TRBJ1-3|14
CASSQSGPANTIYF
TGCGCCAGCAGTCAATCGGGCCCCGCCAACACCATATATTTT
>NA|NA|TRBV2|TRBJ2-7|16
CASSEAPLRGSYEQYF
TGTGCCAGCAGTGAAGCGCCCCTCAGGGGATCCTACGAGCAGTACTTC
>NA|TRBD1|TRBV5-8|TRBJ2-1|16
CASSTRTGGSYNEQFF
TGTGCCAGCAGCACGCGAACAGGGGGATCCTACAATGAGCAGTTCTTC
>NA|NA|TRBV27|TRBJ2-7|13
CASSLSIVNEQYF
TGTGCCAGCAGTTTATCGATTGTCAACGAGCAGTACTTC
>NA|NA|TRBV6-6|TRBJ2-7|12
CASSYSRDEQYF
TGTGCCAGCAGTTACTCGAGGGACGAGCAGTACTTC
>NA|NA|TRBV7-9|TRBJ2-7|16
CASSPPGTGRRDEQYF
TGTGCCAGCAGCCCCCCTGGCACGGGGAGGAGGGACGAGCAGTACTTC
>NA|TRBD1|TRBV11-2|TRBJ1-4|19
CASSVFLLLTGQGGEKLFF
TGTGCCAGCAGCGTTTTCTTATTGCTGACGGGACAGGGGGGTGAAAAACTGTTTTTT
>once|TRBD2|TRBV6-1|TRBJ2-7|17
CASSEKLAGGSSYEQYF
TGTGCCAGCAGTGAAAAACTAGCGGGAGGGAGCTCCTACGAGCAGTACTTC
>NA|NA|TRBV7-9|TRBJ2-1|17
CASSLGPGETLYNEQFF
TGTGCCAGCAGCTTAGGTCCAGGAGAAACTCTCTACAATGAGCAGTTCTTC
>NA|NA|TRBV5-1|TRBJ1-2|13
CASSFGGDNGYTF
TGTGCCAGCAGCTTCGGGGGCGATAATGGCTACACCTTC
>NA|NA|TRBV4-3|TRBJ2-1|13
CASSLSSYNEQFF
TGCGCCAGCAGCCTTAGTTCCTACAATGAGCAGTTCTTC
>few|TRBD2|TRBV6-1|TRBJ2-2|14
CASLAEANTGELFF
TGTGCCAGCCTAGCGGAGGCGAACACCGGGGAGCTGTTTTTT
>NA|TRBD2|TRBV27|TRBJ2-2|13
CASSSGRGGELFF
TGTGCCAGCAGTTCAGGGAGGGGCGGGGAGCTGTTTTTT
>NA|NA|TRBV27|TRBJ2-1|14
CASSLTLLGVEQFF
TGTGCCAGCAGTTTAACATTGCTGGGGGTAGAGCAGTTCTTC
>NA|NA|TRBV9|TRBJ2-1|15
CASSPRTVSYNEQFF
TGTGCCAGCAGCCCGCGGACAGTTTCCTACAATGAGCAGTTCTTC
>once|NA|TRBV28|TRBJ2-1|13
CASSLVRGSEQFF
TGTGCCAGCAGTTTAGTTCGGGGCAGCGAGCAGTTCTTC
>NA|TRBD2|TRBV9|TRBJ2-1|15
CASSGGLAGENEQFF
TGTGCCAGCAGCGGGGGACTAGCGGGAGAGAATGAGCAGTTCTTC
>NA|NA|TRBV28|TRBJ1-5|16
CASSRTQVGSNQPQHF
TGTGCCAGCAGTCGAACTCAAGTAGGCAGCAATCAGCCCCAGCATTTT
>NA|NA|TRBV19|TRBJ2-3|14
CASLDSDSTDTQYF
TGTGCCAGTCTCGACAGTGATAGCACAGATACGCAGTATTTT
>NA|TRBD2|TRBV15|TRBJ2-1|16
CATSGRLAEPNNEQFF
TGTGCCACCAGCGGAAGACTAGCGGAGCCTAACAATGAGCAGTTCTTC